These 26 T cell receptor beta chains were sequenced from one sample in a study of cytomegalovirus exposure and HLA in healthy donors. Vbeta (60) and Jbeta (13) primers were used in the PCR. Method: immunoSEQ multiplex PCR; TCRdb's copy keeps in-frame clones and lacks some. This sample's table has 35,000 to 50,000 clones. Sequencing was carried out using PBMCs. The source of these receptors is a male donor in good health and CMV-seronegative.

The V call is TRBV28, the J call TRBJ1-1, with 7 positions matching TRBD1. Losses at the gene ends were 2 bases for V and 9 bases for J; bases not matched to a gene: 3. Germline-derived CDR1 and CDR2 are MDHEN and SYDVKM. The CDR3 sequence is 12 residues long. The DNA for the CDR3 is TGTGCCAGCAGTTTAGGGACAGAAAAAGCTTTCTTT. As protein: CASSLGTEKAFF.

V usage is TRBV19 and J usage is TRBJ2-1; 7 nucleotides agree with TRBD1. The CDR3 is 16 residues long. V was clipped by 6 bases and J by 5 bases; unmatched bases: 13. In germline, CDR1 is LNHDA, CDR2 SQIVND (reference sequence). CDR3 loop: CASRTGSRTFNNEQFF. The CDR3 nucleotides read TGTGCCAGTAGGACAGGGTCTCGAACTTTTAACAATGAGCAGTTCTTC. The whole variable domain, remainder taken from reference TRBV19 and TRBJ2-1, is DGGITQSPKYLFRKEGQNVTLSCEQNLNHDAMYWYRQDPGQGLRLIYYSQIVNDFQKGDIAEGYSVSREKKESFPLTVTSAQKNPTAFYLCASRTGSRTFNNEQFFGPGTRLTVL.

The chain combines TRBV7-8 with TRBJ1-5; tentative D call: TRBD1 (5 bases). Trimming removed 3 bases from V and 9 bases from J, with 12 bases in between. This CDR3 contains 13 residues. The germline V gene has CDR1 SGHVS and CDR2 FQNEAQ. The CDR3 is CASSLQGQRPQHF. The CDR3 DNA reads as TGTGCCAGCAGCTTGCAGGGCCAAAGGCCCCAGCATTTT. Together with reference TRBV7-8 and TRBJ1-5, the CDR3 gives the full variable domain: GAGVSQSPRYKVAKRGQDVALRCDPISGHVSLFWYQQALGQGPEFLTYFQNEAQLDKSGLPSDRFFAERPEGSVSTLKIQRTQQEDSAVYLCASSLQGQRPQHFGDGTRLSIL.

The V gene is TRBV5-4, the J gene TRBJ2-5, with TRBD2 matching 7 bases. The V gene's germline CDR1 is SGHNT and CDR2 YYREEE (reference sequence). There are 14 residues in the CDR3. V trimming: 4 bases; J trimming: 4 bases; junction bases outside the gene matches: 7. CDR3 sequence: CASSPYSGPETQYF. The CDR3 DNA reads TGTGCCAGCAGCCCCTATAGCGGGCCAGAGACCCAGTACTTC.

The chain employs TRBV11-3 and TRBJ1-2, with 8 bases aligning to TRBD1. The CDR3 is 13 residues long. With V trimmed by 5 bases and J by 7 bases, 6 bases remained unmatched. The germline gives CDR1 SGHNT, CDR2 YENEEA. The CDR3 sequence: CASSQQGGIGYTF. The CDR3 region has the DNA TGTGCCAGCAGCCAACAGGGGGGAATTGGCTACACCTTC.

A remark on this clone: The sample carries other DNA sequences with the same CDR3. This chain links TRBV6-6 with TRBJ2-5; 7 bases map to TRBD1. J gave up 5 bases and V 4 bases, and 7 bases lay outside the gene matches. The CDR3 is 14 residues long. Germline loops: CDR1 MNHNY, CDR2 SVGAGI (reference sequence). CDR3 coding DNA: TGTGCCAGCAGTTCCAACAGGGGATCGGAGACCCAGTACTTC. This encodes CASSSNRGSETQYF.

This chain uses TRBV30 with TRBJ1-1, with D possibly being TRBD1 (6 bases). The CDR3 contains 13 residues. Trimming removed 1 base from V and 5 bases from J, with 11 bases in between. Germline CDR1 and CDR2: GTSNPN and SVGIG (reference sequence). In DNA form, the CDR3 reads TGTGCCTGGAGTGACGACAGGCAAACTGAAGCTTTCTTT. It encodes CAWSDDRQTEAFF.

This CDR3 is CASSPPGLGSYNEQFF. DNA for the CDR3: TGTGCCAGCTCACCACCGGGACTAGGATCCTACAATGAGCAGTTCTTC. The genes are TRBV18 and TRBJ2-1, with TRBD2 matching 8 bases. This CDR3 region has 16 residues. Germline V gives CDR1 KGHSH, CDR2 LQKENI. V lost 0 bases and J lost 1; bases outside the gene matches: 2.

The chain has TRBV5-1 and TRBJ2-7; 7 bases are a match to TRBD1. This CDR3 has 16 residues. From germline, CDR1 is SGHRS and CDR2 YFSETQ. Unmatched junction bases numbered 10, after V lost 2 bases and J lost 2 bases. The CDR3 sequence is CASSLRQAQGAYEQYF. In DNA, the CDR3 is TGCGCCAGCAGCTTACGGCAGGCCCAGGGGGCCTACGAGCAGTACTTC.

The chain recombines TRBV4-1 with TRBJ2-7; perhaps TRBD2 as D (5 bases). V lost 4 bases to trimming and J lost 0 bases, with 13 bases between them. Germline V lookup: CDR1 MGHRA, CDR2 YSYEKL. The CDR3 covers 15 residues. In DNA form, the CDR3 reads TGCGCCAGCAGCCCAATGACGGGAACCTCCTACGAGCAGTACTTC. It codes for CASSPMTGTSYEQYF.

V gene TRBV2 combines with J gene TRBJ2-4; TRBD1 is a possible D gene (6 bases). Trimming shortened V by 7 bases and J by 3 bases, and 10 bases separated the two germline ends. CDR3 size: 13 residues. CDR1 and CDR2 from the germline V gene are SNHLY and FYNNEI. Here the CDR3 reads CASNRDIKNIQYF. The DNA for the CDR3 is TGTGCCAGCAACCGGGACATCAAAAACATTCAGTACTTC.

This chain joins TRBV28 and TRBJ1-2; 7 bases fit TRBD1. Trimming at V came to 6 bases and at J to 0 bases, leaving 7 bases not matched to a gene. This CDR3 region has 15 residues. Per germline, CDR1 MDHEN and CDR2 SYDVKM. This CDR3 reads CASSDTGQTNYGYTF. The CDR3 coding sequence is TGTGCCAGCAGCGACACGGGACAGACTAACTATGGCTACACCTTC.

The chain has TRBV7-9 and TRBJ2-3, with 11 bases lining up with TRBD2. CDR3 length: 16 amino acids. V gave up 1 base and J gave up 4 bases; unmatched junction bases: 4. Germline V gene sequence: CDR1 SEHNR, CDR2 FQNEAQ (reference sequence). The CDR3 sequence: CASSLGLAGGSDTQYF. CDR3 nucleotides: TGTGCCAGCAGCTTAGGGCTAGCGGGAGGTTCAGATACGCAGTATTTT.

The chain employs TRBV14 and TRBJ2-2; 11 nucleotides match TRBD2. J was trimmed by 6 bases and V by 3 bases; bases with no gene match: 6. The germline CDR1 and CDR2 sequences are SGHDN and FVKESK. The CDR3 loop spans 16 amino acids. CDR3 in DNA: TGTGCCAGCAGCCACACTAGCGGGAGAGGTCCCGGGGAGCTGTTTTTT. It specifies CASSHTSGRGPGELFF.

This sequence joins TRBV30 and TRBJ2-2; the match to TRBD2 covers 7 bases. Trimming removed 4 bases from V and 4 bases from J; junction bases left unmatched: 18. Germline V gives CDR1 GTSNPN, CDR2 SVGIG (reference sequence). The CDR3 runs to 18 residues. In nucleotides, the CDR3 is TGTGCCTGGACCCCCTACCGGACTAGTGGTCGTGGCACCGGGGAGCTGTTTTTT. Its protein product is CAWTPYRTSGRGTGELFF. Full variable domain (outside the CDR3, taken from reference TRBV30 and TRBJ2-2): SQTIHQWPATLVQPVGSPLSLECTVEGTSNPNLYWYRQAAGRGLQLLFYSVGIGQISSEVPQNLSASRPQDRQFILSSKKLLLSDSGFYLCAWTPYRTSGRGTGELFFGEGSRLTVL.

This chain links TRBV6-4 with TRBJ2-1; 10 nucleotides align to TRBD1. The J segment lost 8 bases and the V segment lost 4 bases, leaving 8 bases of the junction unmatched. This CDR3 is 15 amino acids long. Germline values: CDR1 MRHNA, CDR2 SNTAGT. The chain's CDR3 is CASSVDWTGGYEQFF. In nucleotides, the CDR3 is TGTGCCAGCAGTGTAGACTGGACAGGGGGTTATGAGCAGTTCTTC.

The rearrangement joins TRBV4-2 to TRBJ2-3; 7 bases are a match to TRBD2. V gave up 2 bases and J gave up 0 bases; unmatched junction bases: 14. The germline V gene has CDR1 LGHNA and CDR2 YNFKEQ. The CDR3 is 19 amino acids. The CDR3 DNA reads TGTGCCAGCAGCCAACAACAGGCGGTGGGAGCGGGGAGCACAGATACGCAGTATTTT. Translated, it gives CASSQQQAVGAGSTDTQYF.

The chain couples TRBV7-8 to TRBJ1-5; 8 nucleotides align to TRBD1. The CDR3 has 13 residues. The junction had 1 base not matched to a gene; V was cut back by 6 bases and J by 3 bases. CDR1 is SGHVS, CDR2 FQNEAQ, per germline. CDR3 DNA sequence: TGTGCCAGCAGGGGACAGGCCAATCAGCCCCAGCATTTT. Its translation is CASRGQANQPQHF.

The rearrangement links TRBV2 to TRBJ2-2, with D perhaps TRBD2 (6 bases). Per germline, CDR1 SNHLY and CDR2 FYNNEI. The CDR3 is made up of 15 amino acids. V lost 6 bases and J lost 8, with 19 bases in between. The CDR3 spells CASRPSGLMWGELFF. In DNA form, the CDR3 reads TGTGCCAGCAGACCCTCGGGACTTATGTGGGGGGAGCTGTTTTTT.

This chain links TRBV6-1 with TRBJ1-2, with no clear D. Trimming cost V 7 bases and J 7 bases, with 22 bases left between them. Germline loops: CDR1 MNHNS, CDR2 SASEGT. This CDR3 has 15 residues. In nucleotides, the CDR3 is TGTGCCAGCACCCTAAGATGGGAGGGCTCCAGTGGCTACACCTTC. Translating it yields CASTLRWEGSSGYTF.

This sequence joins TRBV6-6 and TRBJ2-7; a weak D match, TRBD1 (5 bases). CDR3 length: 16 residues. From germline, CDR1 is MNHNY and CDR2 SVGAGI (reference sequence). The V and J ends lost 5 bases and 0 bases respectively, with 17 bases between them. CDR3 DNA sequence: TGTGCCAGCAGTCTGCAGGGCGGCCCGAGCTCCTACGAGCAGTACTTC. This codes for CASSLQGGPSSYEQYF.

CDR3: CASSLDGGRRTGELFF. CDR3 sequence (DNA): TGTGCCAGCAGCTTAGATGGCGGGAGGAGGACCGGGGAGCTGTTTTTT. The chain joins TRBV7-6 to TRBJ2-2; 8 nucleotides align to TRBD2. The CDR3 runs to 16 residues. V lost 1 base to trimming and J lost 5 bases; unmatched junction nucleotides: 6. Germline assignment: CDR1 SGHVS and CDR2 FNYEAQ.

The chain combines TRBV9 with TRBJ2-7, with 10 positions matching TRBD2. J was trimmed by 2 bases and V by 2 bases; bases with no gene match: 4. Per the germline V gene, CDR1 is SGDLS and CDR2 is YYNGEE. The CDR3 spans 15 residues. In DNA, the CDR3 is TGTGCCAGCAGCGTCAGCCTAGCGGGGGCCTACGAGCAGTACTTC. Translation gives CASSVSLAGAYEQYF.

V is TRBV6-6 and J is TRBJ2-5; 10 bases are a match to TRBD1. CDR1 is MNHNY, CDR2 SVGAGI, per germline (reference sequence). This CDR3 is 14 amino acids long. V lost 8 bases and J lost 3; bases outside the gene matches: 6. CDR3 nucleotide sequence: TGTGCCAGCGAAGACAGGGGGCTGGAAGAGACCCAGTACTTC. Its protein product is CASEDRGLEETQYF.

CDR3 region: CASSQRTTNEQYF. The CDR3 region has the DNA TGTGCCAGCTCACAAAGGACTACCAACGAGCAGTACTTC. This chain uses TRBV18 with TRBJ2-7; tentative D call: TRBD2 (6 bases). Germline V gives CDR1 KGHSH, CDR2 LQKENI. The CDR3 sequence is 13 residues long. Trimming shortened V by 4 bases and J by 5 bases, and 12 bases separated the two germline ends.

This chain joins TRBV5-1 and TRBJ1-1, with unresolved D. This CDR3 is built from 13 residues. V dropped 4 bases and J dropped 9 bases, with 16 bases sitting between them. Germline V gives CDR1 SGHRS, CDR2 YFSETQ. The CDR3 reads CASSVRDNYKAFF. CDR3 nucleotide sequence: TGCGCCAGCAGCGTGCGGGATAACTATAAAGCTTTCTTT. The full variable domain, with the rest looked up from reference TRBV5-1 and TRBJ1-1, is KAGVTQTPRYLIKTRGQQVTLSCSPISGHRSVSWYQQTPGQGLQFLFEYFSETQRNKGNFPGRFSGRQFSNSRSEMNVSTLELGDSALYLCASSVRDNYKAFFGQGTRLTVV.